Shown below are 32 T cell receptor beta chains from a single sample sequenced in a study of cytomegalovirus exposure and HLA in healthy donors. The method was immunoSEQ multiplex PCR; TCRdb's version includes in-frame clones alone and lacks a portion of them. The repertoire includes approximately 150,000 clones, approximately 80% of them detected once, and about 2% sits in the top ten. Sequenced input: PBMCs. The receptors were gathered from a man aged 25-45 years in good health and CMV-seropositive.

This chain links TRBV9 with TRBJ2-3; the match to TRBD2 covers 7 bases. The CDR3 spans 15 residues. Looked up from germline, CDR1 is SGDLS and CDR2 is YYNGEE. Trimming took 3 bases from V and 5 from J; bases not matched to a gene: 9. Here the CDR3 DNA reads TGTGCCAGCAGCGGGGGGGGAGCGGGGCAAGATACGCAGTATTTT. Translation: CASSGGGAGQDTQYF.

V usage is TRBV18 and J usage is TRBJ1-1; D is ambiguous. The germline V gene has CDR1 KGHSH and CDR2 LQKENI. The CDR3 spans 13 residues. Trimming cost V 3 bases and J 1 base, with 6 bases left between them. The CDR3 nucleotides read TGTGCCAGCTCACCCGACTGGAACACTGAAGCTTTCTTT. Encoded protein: CASSPDWNTEAFF.

CDR3 bases: TGTGCCAGCAGTACAGCGGGGACCTCCTACAATGAGCAGTTCTTC. Amino acids: CASSTAGTSYNEQFF. The J gene is TRBJ2-1, the V gene TRBV5-4, with 7 bases lining up with TRBD2. This CDR3 has 15 amino acids. The V and J ends lost 5 bases and 0 bases, in that order; junction bases with no gene match: 5. The germline gives CDR1 SGHNT, CDR2 YYREEE (reference sequence).

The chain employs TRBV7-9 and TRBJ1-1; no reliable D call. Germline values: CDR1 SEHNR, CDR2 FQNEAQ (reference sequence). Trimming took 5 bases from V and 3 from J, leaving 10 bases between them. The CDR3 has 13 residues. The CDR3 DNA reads TGTGCCAGCAGCCAGGAGGAGTACACTGAAGCTTTCTTT. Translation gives CASSQEEYTEAFF.

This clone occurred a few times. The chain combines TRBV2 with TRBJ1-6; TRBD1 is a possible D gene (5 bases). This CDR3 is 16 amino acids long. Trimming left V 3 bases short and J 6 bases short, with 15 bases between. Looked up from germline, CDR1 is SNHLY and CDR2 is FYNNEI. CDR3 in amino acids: CASSDWSGATNSPLHF. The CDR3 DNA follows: TGTGCCAGCAGTGATTGGAGTGGGGCGACTAATTCACCCCTCCACTTT.

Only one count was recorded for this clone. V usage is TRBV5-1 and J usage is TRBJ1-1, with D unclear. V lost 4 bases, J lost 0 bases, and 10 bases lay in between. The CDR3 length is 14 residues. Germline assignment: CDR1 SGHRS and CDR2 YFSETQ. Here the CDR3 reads CASSMPGLNTEAFF. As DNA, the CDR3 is TGCGCCAGCAGCATGCCGGGATTGAACACTGAAGCTTTCTTT.

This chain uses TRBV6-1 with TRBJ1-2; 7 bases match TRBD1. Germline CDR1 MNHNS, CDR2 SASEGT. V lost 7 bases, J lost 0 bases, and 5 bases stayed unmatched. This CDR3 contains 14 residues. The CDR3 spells CASKKQGTNYGYTF. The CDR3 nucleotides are TGTGCCAGCAAGAAACAGGGGACTAACTATGGCTACACCTTC.

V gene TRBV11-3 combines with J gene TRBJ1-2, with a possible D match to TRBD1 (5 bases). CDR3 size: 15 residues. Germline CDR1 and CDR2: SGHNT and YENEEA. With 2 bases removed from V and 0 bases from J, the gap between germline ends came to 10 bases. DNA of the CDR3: TGTGCCAGCAGCTTAATGGGACTGACTAACTATGGCTACACCTTC. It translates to CASSLMGLTNYGYTF.

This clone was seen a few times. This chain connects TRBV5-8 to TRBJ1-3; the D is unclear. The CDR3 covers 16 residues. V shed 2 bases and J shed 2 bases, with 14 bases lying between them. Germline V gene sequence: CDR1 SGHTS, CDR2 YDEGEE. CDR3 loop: CASSFSTGSPGNTIYF. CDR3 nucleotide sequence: TGTGCCAGCAGCTTCAGCACCGGGTCCCCTGGAAACACCATATATTTT.

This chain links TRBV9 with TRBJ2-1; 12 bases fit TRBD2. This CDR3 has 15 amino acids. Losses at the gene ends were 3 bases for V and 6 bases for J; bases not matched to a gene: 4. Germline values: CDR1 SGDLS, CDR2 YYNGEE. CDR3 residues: CASSAASGGGNEQFF. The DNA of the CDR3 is TGTGCCAGCAGCGCGGCTAGCGGGGGGGGCAATGAGCAGTTCTTC.

CDR3 in DNA: TGTGCCAGCAGCCAAGACCACAGGGTCCTGGGTTCACGAAGGACTGAAAAACTGTTTTTT. Protein sequence: CASSQDHRVLGSRRTEKLFF. The chain uses TRBV7-4 and TRBJ1-4, with a tentative D call TRBD1 (6 bases). The CDR3 has 20 residues. Looked up from germline, CDR1 is SGHVT and CDR2 is SQSDAQ. V was pared by 5 bases and J by 7 bases, with 32 bases between.

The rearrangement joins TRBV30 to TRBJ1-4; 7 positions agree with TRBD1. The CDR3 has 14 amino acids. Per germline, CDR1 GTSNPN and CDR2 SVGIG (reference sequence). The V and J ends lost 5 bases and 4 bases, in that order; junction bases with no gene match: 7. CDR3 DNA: TGTGCCTGGGGAAAGACAGGGAGTAATGAAAAACTGTTTTTT. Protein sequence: CAWGKTGSNEKLFF.

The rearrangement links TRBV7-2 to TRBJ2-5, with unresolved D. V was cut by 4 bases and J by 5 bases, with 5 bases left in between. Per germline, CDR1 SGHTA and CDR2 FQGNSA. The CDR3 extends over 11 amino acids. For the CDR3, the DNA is TGTGCCAGCAGCTCGGTGGAGACCCAGTACTTC. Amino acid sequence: CASSSVETQYF. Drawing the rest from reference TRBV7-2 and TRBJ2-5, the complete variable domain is GAGVSQSPSNKVTEKGKDVELRCDPISGHTALYWYRQSLGQGLEFLIYFQGNSAPDKSGLPSDRFSAERTGGSVSTLTIQRTQQEDSAVYLCASSSVETQYFGPGTRLLVL.

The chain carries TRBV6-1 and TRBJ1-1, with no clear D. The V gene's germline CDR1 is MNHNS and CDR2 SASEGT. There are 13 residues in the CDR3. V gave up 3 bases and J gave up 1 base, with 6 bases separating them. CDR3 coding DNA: TGTGCCAGCAGTGAGCGACAGAACACTGAAGCTTTCTTT. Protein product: CASSERQNTEAFF.

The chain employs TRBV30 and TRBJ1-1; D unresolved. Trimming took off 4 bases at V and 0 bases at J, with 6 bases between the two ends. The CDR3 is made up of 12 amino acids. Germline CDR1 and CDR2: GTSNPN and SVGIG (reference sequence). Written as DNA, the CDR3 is TGTGCCTGGAATATAATGAACACTGAAGCTTTCTTT. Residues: CAWNIMNTEAFF.

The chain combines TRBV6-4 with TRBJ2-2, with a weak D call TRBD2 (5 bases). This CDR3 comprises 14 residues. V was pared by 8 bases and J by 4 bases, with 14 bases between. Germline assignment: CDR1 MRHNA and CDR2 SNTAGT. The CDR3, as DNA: TGTGCCAGCCGGGGTCGCGAAAGCACCGGGGAGCTGTTTTTT. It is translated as CASRGRESTGELFF.

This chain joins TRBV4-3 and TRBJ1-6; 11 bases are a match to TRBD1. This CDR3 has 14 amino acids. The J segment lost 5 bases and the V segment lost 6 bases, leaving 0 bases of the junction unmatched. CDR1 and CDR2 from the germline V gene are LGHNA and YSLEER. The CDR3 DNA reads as TGCGCCAGCAGGGACAGGGGGCATAATTCACCCCTCCACTTT. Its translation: CASRDRGHNSPLHF.

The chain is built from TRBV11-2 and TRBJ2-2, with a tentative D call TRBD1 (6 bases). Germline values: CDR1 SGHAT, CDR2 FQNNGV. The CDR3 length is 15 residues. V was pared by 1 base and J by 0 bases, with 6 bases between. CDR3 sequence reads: CASSLGTANTGELFF. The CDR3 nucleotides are TGTGCCAGCAGCTTAGGGACAGCGAACACCGGGGAGCTGTTTTTT. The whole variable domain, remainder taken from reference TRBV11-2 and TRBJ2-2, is EAGVAQSPRYKIIEKRQSVAFWCNPISGHATLYWYQQILGQGPKLLIQFQNNGVVDDSQLPKDRFSAERLKGVDSTLKIQPAKLEDSAVYLCASSLGTANTGELFFGEGSRLTVL.

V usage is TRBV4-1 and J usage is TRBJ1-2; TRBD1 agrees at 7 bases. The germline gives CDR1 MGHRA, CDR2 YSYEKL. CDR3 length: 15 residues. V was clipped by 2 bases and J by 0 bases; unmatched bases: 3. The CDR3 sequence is CASSQRDSPNYGYTF. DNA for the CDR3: TGCGCCAGCAGCCAAAGGGACAGCCCTAACTATGGCTACACCTTC.

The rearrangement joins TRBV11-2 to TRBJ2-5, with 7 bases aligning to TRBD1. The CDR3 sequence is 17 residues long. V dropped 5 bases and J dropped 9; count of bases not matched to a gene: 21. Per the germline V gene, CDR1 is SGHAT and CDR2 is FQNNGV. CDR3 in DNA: TGTGCCAGCAGCGCCCGAGGGGGCAGGGCGCGAATCCTGCCCCAGTACTTC. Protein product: CASSARGGRARILPQYF. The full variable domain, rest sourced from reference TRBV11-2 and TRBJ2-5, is EAGVAQSPRYKIIEKRQSVAFWCNPISGHATLYWYQQILGQGPKLLIQFQNNGVVDDSQLPKDRFSAERLKGVDSTLKIQPAKLEDSAVYLCASSARGGRARILPQYFGPGTRLLVL.

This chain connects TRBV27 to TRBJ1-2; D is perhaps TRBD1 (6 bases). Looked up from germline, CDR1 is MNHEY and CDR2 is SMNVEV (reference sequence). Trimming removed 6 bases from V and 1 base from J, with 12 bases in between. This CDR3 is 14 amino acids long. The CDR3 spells CASSDPGDNYGYTF. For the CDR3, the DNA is TGTGCCAGCAGCGATCCAGGGGATAACTATGGCTACACCTTC.

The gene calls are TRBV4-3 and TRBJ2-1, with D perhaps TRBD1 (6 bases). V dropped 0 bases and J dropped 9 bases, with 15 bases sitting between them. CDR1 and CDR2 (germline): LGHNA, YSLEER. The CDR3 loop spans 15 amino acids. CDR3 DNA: TGCGCCAGCAGCCAAGATAGACAGGTATATCCTGAGCAGTTCTTC. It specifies CASSQDRQVYPEQFF.

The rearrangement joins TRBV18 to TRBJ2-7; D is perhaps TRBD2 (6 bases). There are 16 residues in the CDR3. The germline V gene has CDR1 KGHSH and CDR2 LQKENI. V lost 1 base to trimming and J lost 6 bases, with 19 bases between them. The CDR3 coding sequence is TGTGCCAGCTCACCACTCCCAGGAGGGCGTAGTACCGAGCAGTACTTC. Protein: CASSPLPGGRSTEQYF.

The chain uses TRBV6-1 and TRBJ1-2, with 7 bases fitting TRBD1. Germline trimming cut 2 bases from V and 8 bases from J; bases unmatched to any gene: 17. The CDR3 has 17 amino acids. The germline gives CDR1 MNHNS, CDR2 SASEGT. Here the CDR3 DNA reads TGTGCCAGCAGTGAACCAACTTACAGGGGCCCATGGACGGGCTACACCTTC. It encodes CASSEPTYRGPWTGYTF.

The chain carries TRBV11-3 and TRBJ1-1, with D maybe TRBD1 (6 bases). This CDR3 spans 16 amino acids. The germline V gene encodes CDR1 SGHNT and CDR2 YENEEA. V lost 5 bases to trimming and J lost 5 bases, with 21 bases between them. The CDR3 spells CASSVRGGSAGTEAFF. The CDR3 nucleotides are TGTGCCAGCAGCGTTAGGGGGGGCAGCGCGGGGACTGAAGCTTTCTTT. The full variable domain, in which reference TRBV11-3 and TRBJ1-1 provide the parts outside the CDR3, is EAGVVQSPRYKIIEKKQPVAFWCNPISGHNTLYWYLQNLGQGPELLIRYENEEAVDDSQLPKDRFSAERLKGVDSTLKIQPAELGDSAVYLCASSVRGGSAGTEAFFGQGTRLTVV.

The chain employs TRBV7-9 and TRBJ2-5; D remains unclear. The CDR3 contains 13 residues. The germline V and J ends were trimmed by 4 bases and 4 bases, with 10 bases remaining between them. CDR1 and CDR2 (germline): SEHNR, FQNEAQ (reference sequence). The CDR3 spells CASSSGSLETQYF. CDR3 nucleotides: TGTGCCAGCAGCTCTGGCTCTTTAGAGACCCAGTACTTC.

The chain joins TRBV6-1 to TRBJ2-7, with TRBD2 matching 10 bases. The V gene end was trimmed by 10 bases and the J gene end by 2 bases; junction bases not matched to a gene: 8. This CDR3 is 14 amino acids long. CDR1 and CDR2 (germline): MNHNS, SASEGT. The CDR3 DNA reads TGTGCCACCTCGACTAGCGGGCCCGCCTACGAGCAGTACTTC. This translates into CATSTSGPAYEQYF.

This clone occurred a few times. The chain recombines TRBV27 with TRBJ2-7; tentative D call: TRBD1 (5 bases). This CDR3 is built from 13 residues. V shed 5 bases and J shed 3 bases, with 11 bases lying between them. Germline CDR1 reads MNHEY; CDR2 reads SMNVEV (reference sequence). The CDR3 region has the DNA TGTGCCAGCAGTCTGCGACAGAACTACGAGCAGTACTTC. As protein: CASSLRQNYEQYF.

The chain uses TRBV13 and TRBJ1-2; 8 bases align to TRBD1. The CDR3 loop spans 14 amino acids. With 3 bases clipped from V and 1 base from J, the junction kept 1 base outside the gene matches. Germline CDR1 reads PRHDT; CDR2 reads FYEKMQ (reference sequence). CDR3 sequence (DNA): TGTGCCAGCAGCTTCAGGGGGCTTAACTATGGCTACACCTTC. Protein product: CASSFRGLNYGYTF.

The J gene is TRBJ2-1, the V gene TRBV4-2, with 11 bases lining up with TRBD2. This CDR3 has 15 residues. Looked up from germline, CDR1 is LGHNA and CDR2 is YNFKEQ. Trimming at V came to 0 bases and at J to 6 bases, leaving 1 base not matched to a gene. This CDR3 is CASSQETSGVNEQFF. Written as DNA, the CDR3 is TGTGCCAGCAGCCAAGAGACTAGCGGGGTCAATGAGCAGTTCTTC.

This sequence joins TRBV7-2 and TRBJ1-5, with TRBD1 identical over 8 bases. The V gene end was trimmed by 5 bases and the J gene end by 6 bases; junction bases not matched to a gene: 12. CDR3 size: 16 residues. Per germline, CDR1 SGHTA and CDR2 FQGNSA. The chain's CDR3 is CASSPQDRVGGQPQHF. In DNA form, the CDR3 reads TGTGCCAGCAGCCCCCAGGACAGGGTGGGTGGTCAGCCCCAGCATTTT. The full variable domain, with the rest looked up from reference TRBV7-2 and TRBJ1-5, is GAGVSQSPSNKVTEKGKDVELRCDPISGHTALYWYRQSLGQGLEFLIYFQGNSAPDKSGLPSDRFSAERTGGSVSTLTIQRTQQEDSAVYLCASSPQDRVGGQPQHFGDGTRLSIL.

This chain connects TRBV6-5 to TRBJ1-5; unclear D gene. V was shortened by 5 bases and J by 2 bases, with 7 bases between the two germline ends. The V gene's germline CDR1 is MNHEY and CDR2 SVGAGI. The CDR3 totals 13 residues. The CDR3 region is CASSRVRNQPQHF. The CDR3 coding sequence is TGTGCCAGCAGTCGGGTCCGCAATCAGCCCCAGCATTTT.